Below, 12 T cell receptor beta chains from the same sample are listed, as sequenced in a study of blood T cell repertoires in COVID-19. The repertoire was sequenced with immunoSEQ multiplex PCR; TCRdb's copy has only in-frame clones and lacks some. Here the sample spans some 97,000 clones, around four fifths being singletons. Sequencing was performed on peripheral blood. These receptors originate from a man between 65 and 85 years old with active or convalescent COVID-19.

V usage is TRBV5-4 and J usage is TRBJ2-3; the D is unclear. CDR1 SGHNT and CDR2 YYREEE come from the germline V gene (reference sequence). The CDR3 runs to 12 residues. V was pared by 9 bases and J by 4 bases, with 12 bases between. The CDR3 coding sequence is TGTGCCACAAACGCCCGGTCAGATACGCAGTATTTT. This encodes CATNARSDTQYF.

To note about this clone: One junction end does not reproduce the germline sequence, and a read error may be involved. This CDR3 is CASRQGGAYEQYF. CDR3 coding DNA: TGTGCCAGCAGGCAAGGCGGAGCCTACGAGCAGTACTTC. V and J are TRBV3-1 (or the pseudogene TRBV3-2) and TRBJ2-7; D is uncertain. The germline CDR1 and CDR2 sequences are LGHDT and YNNKEL (reference sequence). The CDR3 sequence is 13 residues long.

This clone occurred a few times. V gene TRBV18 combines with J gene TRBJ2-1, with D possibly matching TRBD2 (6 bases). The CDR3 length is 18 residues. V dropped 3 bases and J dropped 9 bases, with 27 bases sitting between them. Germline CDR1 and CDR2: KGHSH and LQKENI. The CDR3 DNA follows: TGTGCCAGCTCACCCCAGGACCACCAGCAGGACTATGTGGGTGAGCAGTTCTTC. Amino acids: CASSPQDHQQDYVGEQFF.

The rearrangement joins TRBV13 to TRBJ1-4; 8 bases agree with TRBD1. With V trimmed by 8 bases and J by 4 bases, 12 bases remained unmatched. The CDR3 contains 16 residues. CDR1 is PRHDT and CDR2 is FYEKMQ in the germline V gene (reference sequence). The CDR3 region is CASRQGISGGNEKLFF. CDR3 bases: TGTGCCAGCCGACAGGGGATCAGCGGCGGTAATGAAAAACTGTTTTTT.

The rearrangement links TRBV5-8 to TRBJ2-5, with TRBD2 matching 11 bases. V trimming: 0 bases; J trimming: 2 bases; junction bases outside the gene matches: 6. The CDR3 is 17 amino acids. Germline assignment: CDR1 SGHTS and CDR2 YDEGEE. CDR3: CASSLGLAGGSQETQYF. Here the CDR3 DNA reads TGTGCCAGCAGCTTGGGTCTAGCGGGGGGTTCACAAGAGACCCAGTACTTC. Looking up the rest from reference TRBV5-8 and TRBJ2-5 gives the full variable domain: EAGVTQSPTHLIKTRGQQATLRCSPISGHTSVYWYQQALGLGLQFLLWYDEGEERNRGNFPPRFSGRQFPNYSSELNVNALELEDSALYLCASSLGLAGGSQETQYFGPGTRLLVL.

CDR3: CASSIHQGTTEAFF. CDR3 sequence (DNA): TGTGCCAGTAGTATCCACCAGGGTACCACTGAAGCTTTCTTT. This sequence joins TRBV19 and TRBJ1-1; weak D call: TRBD1 (5 bases). V was cut by 3 bases and J by 4 bases, with 12 bases left in between. CDR3 length equals 14 residues. Germline CDR1 LNHDA, CDR2 SQIVND (reference sequence).

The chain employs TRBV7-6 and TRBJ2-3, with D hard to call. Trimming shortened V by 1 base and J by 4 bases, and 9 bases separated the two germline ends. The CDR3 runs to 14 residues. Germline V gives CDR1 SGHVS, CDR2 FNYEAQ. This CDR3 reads CASSLVGSADTQYF. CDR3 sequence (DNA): TGTGCCAGCAGCTTAGTTGGCAGCGCAGATACGCAGTATTTT.

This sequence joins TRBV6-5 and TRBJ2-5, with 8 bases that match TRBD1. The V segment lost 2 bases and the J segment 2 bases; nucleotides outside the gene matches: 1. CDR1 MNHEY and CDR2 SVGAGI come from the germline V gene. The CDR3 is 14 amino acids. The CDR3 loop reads CASSYGTGQETQYF. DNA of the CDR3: TGTGCCAGCAGTTACGGGACAGGACAAGAGACCCAGTACTTC.

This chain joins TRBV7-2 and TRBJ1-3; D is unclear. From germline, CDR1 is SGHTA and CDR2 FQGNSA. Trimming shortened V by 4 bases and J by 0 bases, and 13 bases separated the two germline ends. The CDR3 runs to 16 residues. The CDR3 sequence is CASSSTIPSSGNTIYF. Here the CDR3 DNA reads TGTGCCAGCAGCTCTACTATACCCAGCTCTGGAAACACCATATATTTT.

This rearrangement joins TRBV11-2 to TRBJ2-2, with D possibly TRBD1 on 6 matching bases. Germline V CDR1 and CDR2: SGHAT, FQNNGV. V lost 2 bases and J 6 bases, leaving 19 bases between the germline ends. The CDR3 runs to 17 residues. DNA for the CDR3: TGTGCCAGCAGCTTATGGAGTTGGGGGCAAGGGGCCGGGGAGCTGTTTTTT. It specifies CASSLWSWGQGAGELFF.

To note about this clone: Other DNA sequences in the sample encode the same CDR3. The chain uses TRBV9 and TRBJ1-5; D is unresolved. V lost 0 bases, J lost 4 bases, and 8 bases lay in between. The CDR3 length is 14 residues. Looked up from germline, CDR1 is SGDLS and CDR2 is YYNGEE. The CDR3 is CASSVGAGNQPQHF. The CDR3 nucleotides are TGTGCCAGCAGCGTAGGGGCAGGAAATCAGCCCCAGCATTTT.

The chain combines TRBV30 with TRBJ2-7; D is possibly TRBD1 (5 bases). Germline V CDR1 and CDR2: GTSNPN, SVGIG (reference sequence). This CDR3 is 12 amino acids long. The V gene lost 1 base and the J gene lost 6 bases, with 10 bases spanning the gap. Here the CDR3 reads CAWSGDSPEQYF. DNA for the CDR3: TGTGCCTGGAGTGGAGACAGCCCCGAGCAGTACTTC.